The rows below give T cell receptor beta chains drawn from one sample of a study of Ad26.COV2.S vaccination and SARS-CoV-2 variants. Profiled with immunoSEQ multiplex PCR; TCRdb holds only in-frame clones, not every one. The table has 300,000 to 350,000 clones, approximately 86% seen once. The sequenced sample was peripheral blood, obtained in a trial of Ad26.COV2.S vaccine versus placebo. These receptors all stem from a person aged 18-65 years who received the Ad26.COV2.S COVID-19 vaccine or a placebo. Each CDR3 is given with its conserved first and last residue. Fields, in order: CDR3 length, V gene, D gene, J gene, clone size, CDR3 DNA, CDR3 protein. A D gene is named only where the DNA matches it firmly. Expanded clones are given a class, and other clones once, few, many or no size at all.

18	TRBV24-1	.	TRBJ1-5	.	TGTGCCACCAGTTCCAGCGTGGGGGGCCAGGACCCCAATCAGCCCCAGCATTTT	CATSSSVGGQDPNQPQHF
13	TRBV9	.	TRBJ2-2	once	TGTGCCAGCAGCGTAGACCGCACCGGGGAGCTGTTTTTT	CASSVDRTGELFF
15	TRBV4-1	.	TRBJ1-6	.	TGCGCCAGCAGCCAAGAGAACAGGGAAAATTCACCCCTCCACTTT	CASSQENRENSPLHF
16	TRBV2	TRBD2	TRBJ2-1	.	TGTGCCAGCAGTGAGCTGGGGACTAGCGGCTACAATGAGCAGTTCTTC	CASSELGTSGYNEQFF
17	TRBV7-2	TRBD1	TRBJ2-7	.	TGTGCCAGCAGCTCCTCAGCACTTACCGGGACAGCCTACGAGCAGTACTTC	CASSSSALTGTAYEQYF
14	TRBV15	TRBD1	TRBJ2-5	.	TGTGCCACCAGCAAAGACAGGGTTCGAGAGACCCAGTACTTC	CATSKDRVRETQYF
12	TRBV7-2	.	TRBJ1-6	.	TGTGCCAGCAGCCTGAATAATTCACCCCTCCACTTT	CASSLNNSPLHF
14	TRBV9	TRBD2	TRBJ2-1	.	TGTGCCCGCAGCGGCGGGGGGGCCCACAATGAGCAGTTCTTC	CARSGGGAHNEQFF
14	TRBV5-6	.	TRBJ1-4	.	TGTGCCAGCAGCTTGGAGGGGGTTTTTGAAAAACTGTTTTTT	CASSLEGVFEKLFF
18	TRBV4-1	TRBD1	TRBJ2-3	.	TGCGCCAGCAGCCAGGATGGGGGAGGGACAGGGGGCACAGATACGCAGTATTTT	CASSQDGGGTGGTDTQYF
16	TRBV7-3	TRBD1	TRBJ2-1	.	TGTGCCAGCAGCTTAATGGGGACAGGGAGCCACAATGAGCAGTTCTTC	CASSLMGTGSHNEQFF
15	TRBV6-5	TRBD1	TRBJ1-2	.	TGTGCCAGCAGTAGAACAGGGGGCGTTGGCTATGGCTACACCTTC	CASSRTGGVGYGYTF
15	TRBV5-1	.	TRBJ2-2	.	TGCGCCAGCAGCCCGCCCGGGACGGAGACCGGGGAGCTGTTTTTT	CASSPPGTETGELFF
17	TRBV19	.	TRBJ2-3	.	TGTGCCAGTAGTATCGGTATCCAGCGGATATACACAGATACGCAGTATTTT	CASSIGIQRIYTDTQYF
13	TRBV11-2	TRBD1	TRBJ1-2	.	TGTGCCAGCAAAGGACAGGGTAGTTATGGCTACACCTTC	CASKGQGSYGYTF
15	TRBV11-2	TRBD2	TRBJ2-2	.	TGTGCCAGCAGCTTAGAAGGCGGGGGGGCCGGGGAGCTGTTTTTT	CASSLEGGGAGELFF
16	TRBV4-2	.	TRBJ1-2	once	TGTGCCAGCAGCCACAGTGGGGGCCCTAAGTACTATGGCTACACCTTC	CASSHSGGPKYYGYTF
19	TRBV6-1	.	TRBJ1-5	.	TGTGCCAGCAGTGACGGGGGGCGAGGCAGGTTCTCTTACAATCAGCCCCAGCATTTT	CASSDGGRGRFSYNQPQHF
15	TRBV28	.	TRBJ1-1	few	TGTGCCAGCAGTTCCTCCCACCCCCAGAACACTGAAGCTTTCTTT	CASSSSHPQNTEAFF
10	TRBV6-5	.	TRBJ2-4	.	TGTGCCAGCAACGAGGGCATTCAGTACTTC	CASNEGIQYF
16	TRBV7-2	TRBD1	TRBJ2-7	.	TGTGCCAGCAGCTTATTTGGGACAGGGAGCTCCTACGAGCAGTACTTC	CASSLFGTGSSYEQYF
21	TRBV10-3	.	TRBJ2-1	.	TGTGCCATCAGTGTTAATTGGGGGGAATCGCACCTTCAAAGCTCCTACAATGAGCAGTTCTTC	CAISVNWGESHLQSSYNEQFF
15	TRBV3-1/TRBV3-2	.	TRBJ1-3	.	TGTGCCAGCAGCCAAGGGGCGGGGTCTGGAAACACCATATATTTT	CASSQGAGSGNTIYF
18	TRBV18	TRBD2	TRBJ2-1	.	TGTGCCAGCTCACCAGGACTAGCGGGACCGAGCTCCTACAATGAGCAGTTCTTC	CASSPGLAGPSSYNEQFF
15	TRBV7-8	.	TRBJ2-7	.	TGTGCCAGCAGCGGGCGGGGTCTACACTCCTACGAGCAGTACTTC	CASSGRGLHSYEQYF
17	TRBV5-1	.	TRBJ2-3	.	TGCGCCAGCAGCTTGATATCCTCAGCGGCAAGCACAGATACGCAGTATTTT	CASSLISSAASTDTQYF
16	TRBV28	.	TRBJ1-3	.	TGTGCCAGCAGTTCCCTGGGACGCGGGGGGGGAAACACCATATATTTT	CASSSLGRGGGNTIYF
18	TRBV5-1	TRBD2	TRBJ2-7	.	TGCGCCAGCAGCTTTTATCTAGCGGGGGGGCTGAGTTCCTACGAGCAGTACTTC	CASSFYLAGGLSSYEQYF
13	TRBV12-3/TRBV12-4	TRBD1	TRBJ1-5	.	TGTGCCAGCAGCCTACAGGGGATTCAGCCCCAGCATTTT	CASSLQGIQPQHF
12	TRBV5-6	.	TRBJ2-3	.	TGTGCCAGCAGCTTAGGGGGAGATACGCAGTATTTT	CASSLGGDTQYF
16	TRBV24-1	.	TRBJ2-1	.	TGTGCCACCAGTGACTCCTCGGGACTGTCCTACAATGAGCAGTTCTTC	CATSDSSGLSYNEQFF
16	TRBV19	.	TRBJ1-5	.	TGTGCCAGTAGGAATAACCTCGGGGGCAGGAGTCAGCCCCAGCATTTT	CASRNNLGGRSQPQHF
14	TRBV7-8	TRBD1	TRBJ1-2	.	TGTGCCAGCAGCTTGACAGGGTCCCCCTATGGCTACACCTTC	CASSLTGSPYGYTF
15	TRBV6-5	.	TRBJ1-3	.	TGTGCCAGCAGTTACGACGGCTTCTCTGGAAACACCATATATTTT	CASSYDGFSGNTIYF
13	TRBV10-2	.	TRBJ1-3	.	TGCGCCAGCCGTAGAGGGGAGGGAAACACCATATATTTT	CASRRGEGNTIYF
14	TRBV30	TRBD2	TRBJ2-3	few	TGTGCCTGGAGATTTGGGACTAGCGGCCGGGGGCAGTATTTT	CAWRFGTSGRGQYF
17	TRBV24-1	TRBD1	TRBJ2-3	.	TGTGCCACCAGTGATCCGACCGGGACAGGGGGCACAGATACGCAGTATTTT	CATSDPTGTGGTDTQYF
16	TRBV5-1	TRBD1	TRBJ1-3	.	TGCGCCAGCAGCTGGAGCGCGACAGGGGCCGGAAACACCATATATTTT	CASSWSATGAGNTIYF
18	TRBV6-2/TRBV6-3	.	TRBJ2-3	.	TGTGCCAGCAGTTACTCGATTGGGACATCAGAATGGATAGATACGCAGTATTTT	CASSYSIGTSEWIDTQYF
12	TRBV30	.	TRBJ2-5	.	TGTGCCTGGAGTGTAGGGGGAGAGACCCAGTACTTC	CAWSVGGETQYF
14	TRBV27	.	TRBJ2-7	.	TGTGCCAGCAGTCTACGGGGTGGGGCTTACGAGCAGTACTTC	CASSLRGGAYEQYF
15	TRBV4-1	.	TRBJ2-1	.	TGCGCCAGCAGCCCCAGCCCGCTGAGGGATGGTGAGCAGTTCTTC	CASSPSPLRDGEQFF
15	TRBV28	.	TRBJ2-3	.	TGTGCCAGCAGTTTAAGGGGATGGTTCGCGGATACGCAGTATTTT	CASSLRGWFADTQYF
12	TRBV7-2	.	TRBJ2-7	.	TGTGCCAGCAGCTTAGTTGGCTACGAGCAGTACTTC	CASSLVGYEQYF
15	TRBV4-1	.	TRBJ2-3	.	TGCGCCAGCAGCCAAGACAGGGGCGAAGCAGATACGCAGTATTTT	CASSQDRGEADTQYF
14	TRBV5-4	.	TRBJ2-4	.	TGTGCCAGCAGCTTCCCCGCGGAAACGGGCATTCAGTACTTC	CASSFPAETGIQYF
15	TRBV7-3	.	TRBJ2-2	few	TGTGCCAGCAGCTTAACAGGCTCAACGGGCGGGGAGCTGTTTTTT	CASSLTGSTGGELFF
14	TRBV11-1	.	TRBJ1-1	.	TGTGCCAGCAGCTTTTCCTCTGGAGTCACTGAAGCTTTCTTT	CASSFSSGVTEAFF
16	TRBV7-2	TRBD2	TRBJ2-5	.	TGTGCCAGCAGCCCCGCCGTCGGGGGGGCGGGAGAGACCCAGTACTTC	CASSPAVGGAGETQYF
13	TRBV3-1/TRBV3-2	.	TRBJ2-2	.	TGTGCCAGCAGCCAAGCAGGGACCGGGGAGCTGTTTTTT	CASSQAGTGELFF
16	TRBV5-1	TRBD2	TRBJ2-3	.	TGCGCCAGCAGCAGGGCGGGAGGCCCGAGCACAGATACGCAGTATTTT	CASSRAGGPSTDTQYF
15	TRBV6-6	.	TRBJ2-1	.	TGTGCCAGCAGTTACACGGGGTCAATGTACAATGAGCAGTTCTTC	CASSYTGSMYNEQFF
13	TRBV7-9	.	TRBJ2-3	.	TGTGCCAGCAGCTCCTTCGGCTCGGATACGCAGTATTTT	CASSSFGSDTQYF
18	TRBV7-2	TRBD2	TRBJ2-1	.	TGTGCCAGCAGCCCTGGCCGAGGACTAGCGGGAGCGCAGAATGAGCAGTTCTTC	CASSPGRGLAGAQNEQFF
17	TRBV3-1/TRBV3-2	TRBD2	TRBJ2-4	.	TGTGCCAGCAGCCTGCAGACTAGCGGGATAGCCAAAAACATTCAGTACTTC	CASSLQTSGIAKNIQYF
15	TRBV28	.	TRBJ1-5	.	TGTGCCAGCAGTTTGCAAGGGGGTAACAATCAGCCCCAGCATTTT	CASSLQGGNNQPQHF
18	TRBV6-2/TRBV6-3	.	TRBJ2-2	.	TGTGCCAGCAGTTACTCATCCGGGGGCCTACTGAACACCGGGGAGCTGTTTTTT	CASSYSSGGLLNTGELFF
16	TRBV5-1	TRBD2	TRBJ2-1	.	TGCGCCAGCAGCCTTCTTAGCGGGAAGCCCTACAATGAGCAGTTCTTC	CASSLLSGKPYNEQFF
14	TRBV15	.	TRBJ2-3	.	TGTGCCACCAGCAGAGATCCGGGGCAGGATCCGCAGTATTTT	CATSRDPGQDPQYF